The 20 T cell receptor beta chains in this list originate from one sample, sequenced in a study of blood T cell repertoires in COVID-19. Clones were sequenced by immunoSEQ multiplex PCR, and TCRdb holds only the in-frame ones, with some missing. The sample lists around 180,000 clones, 80% to 85% occurring once. The sample consisted of peripheral blood. These receptor sequences come from a woman older than 75 with COVID-19, enrolled during active disease.

The rearrangement joins TRBV3-1 (or the pseudogene TRBV3-2) to TRBJ2-7, with 7 bases matching TRBD1. V was clipped by 4 bases and J by 0 bases; unmatched bases: 9. Germline V gene data show CDR1 as LGHDT and CDR2 as YNNKEL (reference sequence). CDR3 length: 16 amino acids. CDR3 region: CASSRLGQPLSYEQYF. The CDR3, as DNA: TGTGCCAGCAGCCGGCTGGGACAGCCACTCTCCTACGAGCAGTACTTC.

The V gene is TRBV2, the J gene TRBJ1-1; 7 positions agree with TRBD1. Germline CDR1 is SNHLY and CDR2 is FYNNEI. CDR3 length equals 13 residues. The V gene end was trimmed by 6 bases and the J gene end by 3 bases; junction bases not matched to a gene: 4. CDR3 region: CASRTGAYTEAFF. As DNA, the CDR3 is TGTGCCAGCAGAACAGGGGCGTACACTGAAGCTTTCTTT.

The CDR3 DNA reads as TGTGCCAGCAGTGACTGGCTTCTTACCCAAACTAACTATGGCTACACCTTC. Its protein product is CASSDWLLTQTNYGYTF. The rearrangement uses TRBV6-1 and TRBJ1-2; D remains unclear. CDR3 length equals 17 residues. V gave up 3 bases and J gave up 0 bases, with 17 bases separating them. Germline CDR1 is MNHNS and CDR2 is SASEGT.

V is TRBV13 and J is TRBJ2-1; no clear D gene. The CDR3 covers 15 residues. CDR1 PRHDT and CDR2 FYEKMQ come from the germline V gene (reference sequence). V was pared by 2 bases and J by 5 bases, with 13 bases between. The CDR3 DNA is TGTGCCAGCAGCTTAAGAAGCTATCGCGACAATGAGCAGTTCTTC. The encoded protein is CASSLRSYRDNEQFF.

The sample holds a few counts of this clone. The genes are TRBV19 and TRBJ1-3; TRBD1 matches 7 bases. Germline assignment: CDR1 LNHDA and CDR2 SQIVND (reference sequence). J lost 0 bases, V lost 5 bases, and 7 bases had no gene match. The CDR3 totals 16 residues. CDR3 sequence reads: CASSLGQVFSGNTIYF. DNA of the CDR3: TGTGCCAGTAGTTTAGGACAGGTCTTCTCTGGAAACACCATATATTTT.

The chain combines TRBV6-2 or TRBV6-3 with TRBJ2-1; D is unresolved. This CDR3 region has 14 residues. Between the trimmed V and J ends, which lost 2 bases and 8 bases, there was a span of 13 bases. Germline V gene sequence: CDR1 MNHEY, CDR2 SVGEGT. CDR3 sequence: CASSYTLGFDEQFF. The CDR3 DNA reads as TGTGCCAGCAGTTACACTCTTGGTTTCGATGAGCAGTTCTTC.

V gene TRBV3-1 (or the pseudogene TRBV3-2) combines with J gene TRBJ1-2, with D perhaps matching TRBD1 (5 bases). V was pared by 3 bases and J by 4 bases, with 9 bases between. Germline V CDR1 and CDR2: LGHDT, YNNKEL (reference sequence). The CDR3 spans 13 residues. CDR3 nucleotide sequence: TGTGCCAGCAGCCATAGACAGTTCTATGGCTACACCTTC. Its translation: CASSHRQFYGYTF.

The chain uses TRBV11-2 and TRBJ2-1; 8 bases fit TRBD2. With 0 bases clipped from V and 3 bases from J, the junction kept 7 bases outside the gene matches. The CDR3 has 17 amino acids. In germline, CDR1 is SGHAT, CDR2 FQNNGV. DNA of the CDR3: TGTGCCAGCAGCTTAGATTGGGGCAGCGGGGGCTACAATGAGCAGTTCTTC. Protein sequence: CASSLDWGSGGYNEQFF.

The chain carries TRBV12-3 or TRBV12-4 and TRBJ2-2; D is uncertain. Trimming shortened V by 6 bases and J by 3 bases, and 8 bases separated the two germline ends. The CDR3 spans 13 residues. Here the CDR3 reads CASRIQDTGELFF. CDR3 in DNA: TGTGCCAGCAGAATACAAGACACCGGGGAGCTGTTTTTT.

The rearrangement uses TRBV18 and TRBJ2-7; perhaps TRBD2 as D (6 bases). Germline V gives CDR1 KGHSH, CDR2 LQKENI. The V end was cut by 2 bases, the J end by 3 bases, with 14 bases between. CDR3 length: 15 residues. The CDR3 region is CASSPEIAARYEQYF. Here the CDR3 DNA reads TGTGCCAGCTCACCAGAGATAGCGGCCCGCTACGAGCAGTACTTC. Based on the CDR3 plus reference TRBV18 and TRBJ2-7, the full variable domain is NAGVMQNPRHLVRRRGQEARLRCSPMKGHSHVYWYRQLPEEGLKFMVYLQKENIIDESGMPKERFSAEFPKEGPSILRIQQVVRGDSAAYFCASSPEIAARYEQYFGPGTRLTVT.

The V gene is TRBV5-1, the J gene TRBJ1-2; 8 nucleotides agree with TRBD1. The CDR3 has 13 residues. Germline loops: CDR1 SGHRS, CDR2 YFSETQ. The V gene end was trimmed by 4 bases and the J gene end by 8 bases; junction bases not matched to a gene: 7. The CDR3 loop reads CASSLQGAAGYTF. The CDR3, as DNA: TGCGCCAGCAGCCTGCAGGGGGCGGCGGGCTACACCTTC.

The gene calls are TRBV27 and TRBJ2-7; tentatively, D is TRBD1 (6 bases). The ends were cut back, 11 bases at V and 2 bases at J, with 19 bases in the middle. The CDR3 extends over 14 amino acids. Germline lookup yields CDR1 MNHEY and CDR2 SMNVEV (reference sequence). CDR3 in amino acids: CALHQRQVPYEQYF. As DNA, the CDR3 is TGTGCCTTACATCAAAGACAGGTCCCCTACGAGCAGTACTTC.

The rearrangement links TRBV9 to TRBJ1-4; D not certain. The ends were cut back, 5 bases at V and 4 bases at J, with 15 bases in the middle. Germline V gives CDR1 SGDLS, CDR2 YYNGEE. The CDR3 loop spans 15 amino acids. CDR3 region: CASSAGEESNEKLFF. CDR3 nucleotide sequence: TGTGCCAGCAGTGCCGGGGAGGAGAGTAATGAAAAACTGTTTTTT.

The chain combines TRBV5-1 with TRBJ2-1; TRBD2 aligns across 12 bases. The CDR3 contains 18 residues. The V gene end was trimmed by 0 bases and the J gene end by 2 bases; junction bases not matched to a gene: 6. The germline CDR1 and CDR2 sequences are SGHRS and YFSETQ. CDR3 bases: TGCGCCAGCAGCTTGGGTCCTAGCGGGGGGGCCGCCTACAATGAGCAGTTCTTC. Translation: CASSLGPSGGAAYNEQFF.

The chain is built from TRBV3-1 (or the pseudogene TRBV3-2) and TRBJ2-3; 12 nucleotides line up with TRBD2. With V trimmed by 4 bases and J by 4 bases, 6 bases remained unmatched. There are 16 residues in the CDR3. The V gene's germline CDR1 is LGHDT and CDR2 YNNKEL (reference sequence). In DNA, the CDR3 is TGTGCCAGCAGCCTCCTAGCGGGGGGGCTCGCAGATACGCAGTATTTT. It is translated as CASSLLAGGLADTQYF.

The V call is TRBV15, the J call TRBJ2-3; a weak D match, TRBD2 (5 bases). Germline CDR1 LNHNV, CDR2 YYDKDF (reference sequence). Trimming pared 0 bases from V and 4 bases from J, leaving 11 bases between. The CDR3 consists of 15 residues. The CDR3 region is CATSRDVLEADTQYF. The CDR3 coding sequence is TGTGCCACCAGCAGAGATGTTCTGGAGGCAGATACGCAGTATTTT.

In DNA, the CDR3 is TGTGCCAGCAGTCTCCACAATGAGCAGTTCTTC. This encodes CASSLHNEQFF. The J gene is TRBJ2-1, the V gene TRBV6-5; D gene uncertain. Germline V gene sequence: CDR1 MNHEY, CDR2 SVGAGI. V dropped 5 bases and J dropped 5 bases, with 4 bases sitting between them. The CDR3 has 11 amino acids.

This clone was detected only a few times. The rearrangement uses TRBV5-4 and TRBJ2-7; 8 nucleotides match TRBD1. With V trimmed by 0 bases and J by 4 bases, 6 bases remained unmatched. Germline V gives CDR1 SGHNT, CDR2 YYREEE (reference sequence). The CDR3 covers 15 residues. The CDR3 nucleotides read TGTGCCAGCAGCTTGGGCAGGGGGCGGATGTACGAGCAGTACTTC. Translating gives CASSLGRGRMYEQYF.

The chain is built from TRBV6-2 or TRBV6-3 and TRBJ1-2, with 9 bases that match TRBD1. Germline V gene sequence: CDR1 MNHEY, CDR2 SVGEGT. The CDR3 covers 18 residues. J was trimmed by 1 base and V by 5 bases; bases with no gene match: 14. The CDR3 DNA sequence: TGTGCCAGCAGTACCAACCACTTACAGGGGGCGCTTAACTATGGCTACACCTTC. Its translation: CASSTNHLQGALNYGYTF.

This clone was recorded only once. J is TRBJ2-5 and V is TRBV5-1; D possibly corresponds to TRBD2 (5 bases). V shed 3 bases and J shed 5 bases, with 11 bases lying between them. This CDR3 region has 13 residues. The germline V gene has CDR1 SGHRS and CDR2 YFSETQ. DNA for the CDR3: TGCGCCAGCAGCTACGGGGTTGCGGAGACCCAGTACTTC. Translating gives CASSYGVAETQYF.